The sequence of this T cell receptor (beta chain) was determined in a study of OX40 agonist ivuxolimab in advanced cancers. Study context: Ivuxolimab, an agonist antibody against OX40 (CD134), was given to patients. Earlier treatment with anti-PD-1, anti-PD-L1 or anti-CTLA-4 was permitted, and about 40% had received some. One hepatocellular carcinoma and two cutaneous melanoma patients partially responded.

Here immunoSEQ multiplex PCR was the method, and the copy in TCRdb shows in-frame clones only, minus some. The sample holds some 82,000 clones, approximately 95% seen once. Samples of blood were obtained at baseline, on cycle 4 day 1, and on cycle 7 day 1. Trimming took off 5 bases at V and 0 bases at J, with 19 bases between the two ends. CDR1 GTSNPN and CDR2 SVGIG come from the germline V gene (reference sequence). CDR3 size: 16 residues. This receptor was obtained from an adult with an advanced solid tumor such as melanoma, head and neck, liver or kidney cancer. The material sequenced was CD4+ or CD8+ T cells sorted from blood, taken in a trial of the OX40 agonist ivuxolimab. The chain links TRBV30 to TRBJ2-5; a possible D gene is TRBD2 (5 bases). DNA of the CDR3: TGTGCCTGGGCTGTGGGAGTCGCGGCGTACCAAGAGACCCAGTACTTC. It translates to CAWAVGVAAYQETQYF.